This paragraph covers one T cell receptor beta chain sequence. Its recognized antigen is unknown. Base qualities were left out, and no much larger clone turns up one base away. This sample is part of a study of a mutant IDH1 vaccine in newly diagnosed glioma (dated by TCRdb to about 2021). Regarding the study in general: Of the approximately 30 treated patients, approximately 62% were male and approximately 38% were female, and the mean age was approximately 39 years. For exploratory analyses, approximately 23 treated patients had longitudinal TCRB deep sequencing done wherever samples were available. Peripheral blood was drawn at six visits: V03 (baseline), V05, V07, V10, V12 and V13. Prior to enrollment, patients had been given standard therapy consisting of radiotherapy alone, temozolomide alone, or radiochemotherapy with temozolomide, with the combination given to most patients.

Here is what the overall study found, with its caveats: According to the authors, sample limitations meant that analyses of patient blood samples could not be reproduced. Across multiple MHC alleles, vaccine-induced immune responses were seen in approximately 93% of patients. PBMC samples for TCRB deep sequencing were selected based on availability. Changes in the top peripheral T cell clonotypes picked up by TCRB sequencing did not appear to be linked to pseudoprogression.

Libraries were built with the immunoSEQ multiplex PCR assay. The hsTCRB Kit was used according to the manufacturer's protocol to amplify rearranged TCR beta chain sequences. TCRB libraries were sequenced on an Illumina MiSeq. The source study handled its data this way. The kit vendor's proprietary platform handled demultiplexing, trimming and gene mapping. Not all clones reach the TCRdb copy of this immuneACCESS table, which keeps in-frame sequences only. Checked studies attribute under half of the gap to unresolved V genes and leave the rest unexplained. V, J and clone size were drawn from that table, and D and trimming were deduced from the DNA. The table for this sample lists tens of thousands of clones; 80% to 90% of them were counted only once. The ten largest clones represent 2.9% of the sample. This specimen's time point label, per the study, means: baseline, week 1 (first vaccination visit). The treatment or condition label on this specimen signifies: pre-vaccination baseline after standard-of-care therapy. All donors had newly diagnosed IDH1-mutant astrocytomas of WHO grade 3 or 4 that showed loss of nuclear ATRX. The samples were drawn from NOA16, a multicentre, single-arm, open-label phase I trial in Germany that tested a mutant IDH1 peptide vaccine in humans for the first time. Visit V03 blood draws served as the baseline sample for immunogenicity testing. Genomic DNA for TCRB sequencing was extracted from EDTA blood using the DNeasy Blood and Tissue Kit.

The CDR3 contains 12 residues, cysteine and phenylalanine counted. The entry retains the CDR3 DNA only, 36 bases that are in frame from base 1. The germline V gene sets CDR1 to SGDLS and CDR2 to YYNGEE. V is cut by 2 bases and J by 5 bases, and the space between the germline ends is 7 bases. This sequence originates from a man aged 25-45 years with glioma. The receptor chain draws on TRBV9 and TRBJ1-1; a confident D gene designation cannot be given. The starting material was PBMCs, obtained from a glioma patient treated with radiotherapy, temozolomide or both. The bases are TGTGCCAGCAGCGTGGTGGGGACTGAAGCTTTCTTT. Its protein is CASSVVGTEAFF.